The present T cell receptor beta chain was sequenced within a study of T cells in Graves' hyperthyroidism and ophthalmopathy. Amplified regions were TCR beta CDR3 sequences from RNA transcripts. RT-PCR in the first round (using the HTBI primer set) targeted the TCR CDR3. TCRdb analysed the multiplex PCR reads with MiXCR anew, one entry per CDR3 protein. The repertoire holds roughly 400,000 distinct CDR3 sequences, with about a sixth as singletons. This clonotype was observed many times. Germline V lookup: CDR1 MNHEY, CDR2 SVGEGT. This CDR3 spans 15 amino acids. Trimming took 0 bases from V and 4 from J; bases not matched to a gene: 5.

The TCR originated in a woman aged 18-29 years with Graves' hyperthyroidism that later progressed to Graves' ophthalmopathy. The chain carries TRBV6-2 or TRBV6-3 and TRBJ2-7; the match to TRBD1 covers 8 bases. Sequencing input: blood. CDR3 nucleotides: TGTGCCAGCAGTTACTCGCCGGACAGGGTTTACGAGCAGTACTTC. Its translation is CASSYSPDRVYEQYF.